What follows are 4 T cell receptor beta chains derived from one specimen sequenced in a study of blood T cell repertoires in COVID-19. Using immunoSEQ multiplex PCR, the repertoire was profiled, and TCRdb retains in-frame clones only, with some absent. This repertoire shows 300,000 to 350,000 clones, around 90% found once; its top ten account for approximately 4%. Sequenced: PBMCs or T cells enriched from blood (not recorded which). The receptors derive from a woman younger than 30 with acute COVID-19.

V and J are TRBV14 and TRBJ1-1, with D maybe TRBD1 (6 bases). V was clipped by 4 bases and J by 3 bases, with 12 bases between them. Per germline, CDR1 SGHDN and CDR2 FVKESK. This CDR3 spans 14 amino acids. The CDR3 bases are TGTGCCAGCAGCCGAAACCAGGGGTACACTGAAGCTTTCTTT. Its translation: CASSRNQGYTEAFF.

This chain uses TRBV11-2 with TRBJ2-7; TRBD2 aligns across 7 bases. J gave up 4 bases and V 5 bases, and 8 bases lay outside the gene matches. This CDR3 has 14 amino acids. Germline CDR1 reads SGHAT; CDR2 reads FQNNGV. CDR3 in amino acids: CASSHTSERYEQYF. The CDR3 nucleotides are TGTGCCAGCAGCCACACTAGCGAAAGGTACGAGCAGTACTTC.

The chain uses TRBV6-6 and TRBJ1-2; no definite D call. Germline CDR1 and CDR2: MNHNY and SVGAGI (reference sequence). V shed 6 bases and J shed 4 bases, with 12 bases lying between them. The CDR3 spans 13 residues. The CDR3 protein is CASREILFYGYTF. Written as DNA, the CDR3 is TGTGCCAGCAGGGAGATTTTGTTCTATGGCTACACCTTC.

The chain is built from TRBV7-2 and TRBJ1-4, with unresolved D. The CDR3 is 16 amino acids. Germline-derived CDR1 and CDR2 are SGHTA and FQGNSA. The V end lost 2 bases, the J end lost 0 bases, and 10 bases lay between the germline ends. Here the CDR3 reads CASSLNTAATNEKLFF. In DNA form, the CDR3 reads TGTGCCAGCAGCTTAAATACAGCTGCAACTAATGAAAAACTGTTTTTT.